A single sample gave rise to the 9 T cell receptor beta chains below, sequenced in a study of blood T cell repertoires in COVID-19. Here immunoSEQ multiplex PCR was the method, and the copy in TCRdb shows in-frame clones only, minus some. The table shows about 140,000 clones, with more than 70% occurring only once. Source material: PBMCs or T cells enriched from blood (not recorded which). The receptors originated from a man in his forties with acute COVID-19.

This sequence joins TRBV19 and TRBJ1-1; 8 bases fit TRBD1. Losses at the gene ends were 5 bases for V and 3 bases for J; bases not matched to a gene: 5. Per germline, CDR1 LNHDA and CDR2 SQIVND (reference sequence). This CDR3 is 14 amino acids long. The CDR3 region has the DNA TGTGCCAGTAGTGCCCCCAGGGGGCACACTGAAGCTTTCTTT. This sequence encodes CASSAPRGHTEAFF.

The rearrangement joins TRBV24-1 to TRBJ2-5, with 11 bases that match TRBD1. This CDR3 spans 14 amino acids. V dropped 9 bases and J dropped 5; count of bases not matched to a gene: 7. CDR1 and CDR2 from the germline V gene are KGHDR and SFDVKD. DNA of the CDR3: TGTGCCACCGGGGGACAGGGGGATAAGGAGACCCAGTACTTC. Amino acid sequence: CATGGQGDKETQYF.

The CDR3 spells CASSIGGVRGQTEAFF. In DNA, the CDR3 is TGTGCCAGTAGTATAGGAGGGGTGAGGGGGCAGACTGAAGCTTTCTTT. The chain employs TRBV19 and TRBJ1-1, with TRBD1 matching over 7 bases. The V gene end was trimmed by 1 base and the J gene end by 5 bases; junction bases not matched to a gene: 10. CDR1 is LNHDA, CDR2 SQIVND, per germline (reference sequence). The CDR3 has 16 residues.

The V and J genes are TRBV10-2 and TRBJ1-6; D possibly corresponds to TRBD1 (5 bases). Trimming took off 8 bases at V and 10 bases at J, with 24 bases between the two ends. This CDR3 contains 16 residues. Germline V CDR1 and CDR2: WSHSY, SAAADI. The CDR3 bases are TGCGCCAGCCTTGAAACAGGAGGGGTTGGGGGGTCACCCCTCCACTTT. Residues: CASLETGGVGGSPLHF.

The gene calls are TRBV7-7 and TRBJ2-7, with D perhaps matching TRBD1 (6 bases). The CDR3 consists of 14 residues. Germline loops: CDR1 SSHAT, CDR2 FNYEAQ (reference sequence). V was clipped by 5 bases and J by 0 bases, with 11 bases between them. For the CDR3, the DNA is TGTGCCAGCAGCCCCGACAGGAGCTCCTACGAGCAGTACTTC. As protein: CASSPDRSSYEQYF.

CDR3 sequence reads: CASSPGGVSTEAFF. CDR3 nucleotides: TGTGCCAGCAGCCCTGGGGGGGTAAGCACTGAAGCTTTCTTT. The V and J genes are TRBV11-2 and TRBJ1-1, with a weak D call TRBD1 (5 bases). V gave up 5 bases and J gave up 4 bases, with 14 bases separating them. The CDR3 contains 14 residues. Germline loops: CDR1 SGHAT, CDR2 FQNNGV. Combining the CDR3 with reference TRBV11-2 and TRBJ1-1 gives the whole variable domain EAGVAQSPRYKIIEKRQSVAFWCNPISGHATLYWYQQILGQGPKLLIQFQNNGVVDDSQLPKDRFSAERLKGVDSTLKIQPAKLEDSAVYLCASSPGGVSTEAFFGQGTRLTVV.

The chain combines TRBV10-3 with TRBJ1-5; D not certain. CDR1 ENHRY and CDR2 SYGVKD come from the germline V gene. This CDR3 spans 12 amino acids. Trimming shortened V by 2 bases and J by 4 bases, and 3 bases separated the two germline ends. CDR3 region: CAISEENQPQHF. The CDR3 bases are TGTGCCATCAGTGAGGAGAATCAGCCCCAGCATTTT.

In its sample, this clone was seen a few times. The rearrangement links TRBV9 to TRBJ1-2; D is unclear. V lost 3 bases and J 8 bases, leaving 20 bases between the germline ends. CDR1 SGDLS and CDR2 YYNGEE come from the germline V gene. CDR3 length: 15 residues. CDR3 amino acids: CASSAPQSRLWGYTF. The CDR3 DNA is TGTGCCAGCAGCGCCCCACAGAGCCGACTATGGGGCTACACCTTC.

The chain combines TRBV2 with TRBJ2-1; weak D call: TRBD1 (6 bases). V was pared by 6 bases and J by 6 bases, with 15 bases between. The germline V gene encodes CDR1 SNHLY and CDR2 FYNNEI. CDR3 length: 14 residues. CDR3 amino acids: CASRDRVLGNEQFF. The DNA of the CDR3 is TGTGCCAGCAGGGACAGAGTTTTAGGCAATGAGCAGTTCTTC.